The present entry profiles one T cell receptor beta chain with its context. Its antigen remains undetermined. No much larger clonotype is one base removed from it; base qualities were not supplied. In the same sample, other DNA sequences code for this CDR3. These data belong to a study of early stage breast cancer tumors (dated by TCRdb to about 2017). Concerning the study at large: Of the roughly 17 invasive breast tumors, approximately 11 were found to be estrogen receptor-positive, progesterone receptor-positive and HER2-negative. Of the 12 ER+/PR+/HER2- tumors, eight were classified as invasive ductal carcinomas and four as invasive lobular carcinomas. On average, each sample had about 10-fold read coverage. Across all samples, approximately 2,500,000 templates representing under 1.3 million unique clonotypes were detected.

About 20-50 mg of tumor tissue was diced, and more than 2.5 ug of DNA was typically obtained. The study profiled bulk TCR beta-chain repertoires in matched peripheral blood, tumor and adjacent normal breast tissue taken from fewer than 20 patients with early-stage breast cancer. After resection, tumor tissue identified by eye was cut out and put into prechilled RNAlater. Tumor tissue (about 17-55 mg) was diced and homogenized in RLTplus buffer with beta-mercaptoethanol and antifoaming agent using a TissueLyser II. The Qiagen AllPrep DNA/RNA Mini kit was used to extract genomic DNA. Measured from the cysteine to the phenylalanine, the CDR3 is 15 residues long. The retained sequence is limited to the CDR3, 45 bases, with the frame set at the first base. V is pruned by 0 bases and J by 1 base, leaving 2 bases of the junction without a gene match. The CDR1 and CDR2 encoded by the germline V gene are SGHRS and YFSETQ.

Paper-wide results and their limitations: Repertoires from blood and normal breast were more alike than repertoires from blood and tumor, and in about 85% of the 16 patients, comparing each tissue with blood separated tumor from normal. Enriched TCRB sequences shared across patients were found to be mostly commonly generated sequences that were unlikely to play an important role in the tumor microenvironment. Chain pairing and functional markers such as CD4, CD8 and FOXP3 were missed by bulk genomic DNA sequencing of unsorted cells. Because the cohort was small, analysis by tumor subtype was not possible. Roughly 2.7-fold higher T cell density and higher clonality were observed in tumors than in adjacent normal breast tissue.

Every sample was amplified as two independent genomic DNA replicates, using approximately 550 ng for blood and roughly 1.4 ug for tumor or normal breast. TCRB sequencing of genomic DNA was carried out with the ImmunoSeq Intro kit according to the manufacturer's instructions. Multiplex PCR was run for roughly 30 cycles using proprietary primers and spike-in control sequences for absolute quantification. An 87-bp fragment spanning the CDR3 and flanking V and J genes was sequenced with single-end 150-bp reads. Each lane of an Illumina MiSeq running version 3.0 chemistry carried seven multiplexed samples, with two replicates apiece. The original pipeline was this. The vendor's proprietary pipeline processed the raw data and merged both replicates into a single result for each sample. To define clonotypes, the study grouped productive rearrangements that shared the V-gene family, CDR3 amino acid sequence and J-gene segment. Clonality was computed as 1 minus the normalized Shannon entropy (Pielou evenness) of TCRB abundances. To estimate T cell density, the total number of templates was divided by the input cell count, which was inferred from how much DNA went in. Recon with default parameters was used to estimate total repertoire diversity and clonality. Tumor-enriched clonotypes were defined as having over 0.1% abundance in tumor and at least 32-fold higher abundance than in normal breast. TCRdb retrieved this table from immuneACCESS and kept in-frame rearrangements only. Not all clones are present; in checked studies, unresolved V genes account for under half, and no reason is known for the remainder. V and J calls and clone size are as listed in that table; D and trimming were resolved from the DNA. In all, the sample holds a few thousand clones, and more than 55% of those were seen once. The ten largest make up around 17% of the sample.

The sample was breast tumor tissue. Recombination linked TRBV5-1 to TRBJ1-1; 8 bases in the junction line up with TRBD1. This TCR derives from a person aged 45 to 59 with breast cancer. The DNA sequence is given as TGCGCCAGCAGCTTGGAAGGACAGGGGAACACTGAAGCTTTCTTT. It codes for CASSLEGQGNTEAFF.